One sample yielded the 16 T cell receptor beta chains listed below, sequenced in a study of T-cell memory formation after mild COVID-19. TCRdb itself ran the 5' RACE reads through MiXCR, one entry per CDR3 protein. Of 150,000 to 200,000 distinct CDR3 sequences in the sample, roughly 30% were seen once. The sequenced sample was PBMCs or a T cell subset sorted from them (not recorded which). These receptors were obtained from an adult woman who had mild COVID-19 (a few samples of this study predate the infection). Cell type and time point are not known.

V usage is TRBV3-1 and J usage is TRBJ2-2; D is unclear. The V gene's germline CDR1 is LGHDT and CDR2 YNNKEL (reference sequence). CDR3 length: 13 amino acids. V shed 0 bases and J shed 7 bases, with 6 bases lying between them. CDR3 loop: CASSQDWVGELFF. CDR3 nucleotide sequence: TGTGCCAGCAGCCAAGATTGGGTCGGGGAGCTGTTTTTT.

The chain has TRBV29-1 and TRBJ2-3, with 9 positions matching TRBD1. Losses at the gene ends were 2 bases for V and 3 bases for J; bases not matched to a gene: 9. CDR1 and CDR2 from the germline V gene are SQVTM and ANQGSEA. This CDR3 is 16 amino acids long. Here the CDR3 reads CSVEPGDRVKTDTQYF. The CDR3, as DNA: TGCAGCGTTGAACCTGGGGACAGGGTTAAGACAGATACGCAGTATTTT.

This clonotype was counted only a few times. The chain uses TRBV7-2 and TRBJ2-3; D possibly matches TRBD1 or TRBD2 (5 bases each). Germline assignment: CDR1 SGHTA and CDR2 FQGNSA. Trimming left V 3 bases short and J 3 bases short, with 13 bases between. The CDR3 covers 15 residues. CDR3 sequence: CASSLLGVETDTQYF. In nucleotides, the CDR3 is TGTGCCAGCAGCTTGTTGGGGGTCGAGACAGATACGCAGTATTTT.

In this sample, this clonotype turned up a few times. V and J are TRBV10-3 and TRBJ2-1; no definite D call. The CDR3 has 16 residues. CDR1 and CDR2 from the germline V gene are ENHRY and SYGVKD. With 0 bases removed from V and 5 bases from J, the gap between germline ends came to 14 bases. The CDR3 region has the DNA TGTGCCATCAGTGAGTCAGGCTCACTTACCCACAATGAGCAGTTCTTC. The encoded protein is CAISESGSLTHNEQFF.

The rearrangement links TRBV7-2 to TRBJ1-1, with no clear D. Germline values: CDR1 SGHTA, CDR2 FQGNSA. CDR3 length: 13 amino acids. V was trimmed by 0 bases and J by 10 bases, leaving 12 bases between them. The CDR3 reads CASSLARASGAFF. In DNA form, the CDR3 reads TGTGCCAGCAGCTTAGCGCGGGCATCGGGAGCTTTCTTT.

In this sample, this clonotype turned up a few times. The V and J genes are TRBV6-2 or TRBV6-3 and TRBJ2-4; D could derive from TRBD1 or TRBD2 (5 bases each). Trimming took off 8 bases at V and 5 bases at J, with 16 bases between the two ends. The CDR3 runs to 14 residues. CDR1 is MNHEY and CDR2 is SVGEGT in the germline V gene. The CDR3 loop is CASGRPRDQNIQYF. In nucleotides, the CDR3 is TGTGCCAGCGGGAGACCCAGGGACCAAAACATTCAGTACTTC.

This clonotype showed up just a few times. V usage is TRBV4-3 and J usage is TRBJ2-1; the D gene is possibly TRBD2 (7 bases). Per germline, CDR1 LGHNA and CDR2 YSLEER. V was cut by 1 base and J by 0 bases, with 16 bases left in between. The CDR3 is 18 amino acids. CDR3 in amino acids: CASSQAGVGGSSYNEQFF. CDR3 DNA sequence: TGCGCCAGCAGCCAAGCAGGGGTCGGGGGGAGCTCCTACAATGAGCAGTTCTTC.

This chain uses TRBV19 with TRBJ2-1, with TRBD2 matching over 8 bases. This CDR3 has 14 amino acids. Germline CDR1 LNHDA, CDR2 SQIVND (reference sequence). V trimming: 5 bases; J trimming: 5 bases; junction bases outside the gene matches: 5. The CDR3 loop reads CASSVLAEHNEQFF. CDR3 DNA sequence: TGTGCCAGTAGTGTACTAGCGGAGCACAATGAGCAGTTCTTC.

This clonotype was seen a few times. The CDR3 DNA reads TGCGCCAGCAGCCTGGGACAGGGGAGCACCGGGGAGCTGTTTTTT. Protein product: CASSLGQGSTGELFF. The chain has TRBV5-1 and TRBJ2-2; 10 nucleotides align to TRBD1. J gave up 4 bases and V 4 bases, and 4 bases lay outside the gene matches. Per germline, CDR1 SGHRS and CDR2 YFSETQ. The CDR3 covers 15 residues.

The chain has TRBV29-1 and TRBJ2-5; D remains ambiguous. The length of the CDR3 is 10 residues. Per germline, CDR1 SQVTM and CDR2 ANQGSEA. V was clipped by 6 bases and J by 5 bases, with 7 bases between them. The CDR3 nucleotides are TGCAGCGTCCTGGGGGAGACCCAGTACTTC. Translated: CSVLGETQYF.

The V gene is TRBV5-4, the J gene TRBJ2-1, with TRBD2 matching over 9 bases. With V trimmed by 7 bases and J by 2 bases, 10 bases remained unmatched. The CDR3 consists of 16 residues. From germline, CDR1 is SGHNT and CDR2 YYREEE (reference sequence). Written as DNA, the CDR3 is TGTGCCAGCGGGAGAGGGGCGGGAGGGACCTACAATGAGCAGTTCTTC. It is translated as CASGRGAGGTYNEQFF. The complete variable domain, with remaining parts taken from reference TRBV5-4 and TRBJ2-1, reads ETGVTQSPTHLIKTRGQQVTLRCSSQSGHNTVSWYQQALGQGPQFIFQYYREEENGRGNFPPRFSGLQFPNYSSELNVNALELDDSALYLCASGRGAGGTYNEQFFGPGTRLTVL.

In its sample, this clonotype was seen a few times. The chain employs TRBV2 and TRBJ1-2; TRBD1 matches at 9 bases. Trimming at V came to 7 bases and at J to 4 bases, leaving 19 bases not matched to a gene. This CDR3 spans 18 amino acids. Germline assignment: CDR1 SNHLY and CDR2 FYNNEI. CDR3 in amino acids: CASMSNSWDREEGYGYTF. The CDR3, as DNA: TGTGCCAGCATGTCCAACTCGTGGGACAGGGAAGAGGGCTATGGCTACACCTTC.

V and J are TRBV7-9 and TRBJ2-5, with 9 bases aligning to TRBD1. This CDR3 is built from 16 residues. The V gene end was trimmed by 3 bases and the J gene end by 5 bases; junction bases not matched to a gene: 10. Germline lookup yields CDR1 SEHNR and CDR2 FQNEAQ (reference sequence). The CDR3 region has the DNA TGTGCCAGCAGCTTCAACGGACAGGGGAGAGGGGAGACCCAGTACTTC. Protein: CASSFNGQGRGETQYF.

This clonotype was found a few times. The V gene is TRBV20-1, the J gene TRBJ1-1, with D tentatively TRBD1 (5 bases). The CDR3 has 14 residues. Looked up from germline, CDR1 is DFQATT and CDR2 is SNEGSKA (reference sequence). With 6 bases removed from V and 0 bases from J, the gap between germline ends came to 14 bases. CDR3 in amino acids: CSASFDSMNTEAFF. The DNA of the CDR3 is TGCAGTGCGAGCTTTGACAGCATGAACACTGAAGCTTTCTTT.

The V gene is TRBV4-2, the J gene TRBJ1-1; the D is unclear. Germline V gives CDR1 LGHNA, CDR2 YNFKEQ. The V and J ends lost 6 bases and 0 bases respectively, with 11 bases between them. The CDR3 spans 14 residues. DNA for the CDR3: TGTGCCAGCAGTGGCAACTTTCTGAACACTGAAGCTTTCTTT. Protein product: CASSGNFLNTEAFF.

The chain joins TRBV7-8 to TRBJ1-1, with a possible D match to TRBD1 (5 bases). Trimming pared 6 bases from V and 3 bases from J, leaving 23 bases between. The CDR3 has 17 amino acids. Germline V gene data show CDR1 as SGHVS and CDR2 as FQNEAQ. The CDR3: CASSFKSAGTLDTEAFF. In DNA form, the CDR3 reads TGTGCCAGCAGTTTTAAGTCGGCAGGGACGTTAGACACTGAAGCTTTCTTT.